One sample yielded the 20 T cell receptor beta chains listed below, sequenced in a study of blood T cells in healthy people across ages (dated by TCRdb to between 2014 and 2016). Library preparation was by 5' RACE. Sequenced on an Illumina HiSeq 2500. The second PCR ran for roughly 6 to 11 cycles and used a J-beta primer mix along with a sample-barcoded 5' primer. TCRdb reprocessed the public reads (quality trimming at Q25 with fastp, clone calling with MiXCR) and kept in-frame beta chains. Entries are consolidated by CDR3 protein sequence, retaining the most common genes and DNA. The sample table holds more than 600,000 distinct CDR3 sequences, of which around 25% were seen once. The ten largest clones capture under 9.5% of the sample. These data were also filed under a second study, of T cells of mothers and their children.

Sequenced: blood. Receptors originate from a boy younger than 18 in good health.

This clonotype occurred a few times. The chain is built from TRBV28 and TRBJ2-1, with 9 bases lining up with TRBD1. In germline, CDR1 is MDHEN, CDR2 SYDVKM. The ends lost 5 bases at V and 0 bases at J; junction bases unmatched: 14. This CDR3 has 19 amino acids. The CDR3 protein is CASSVLGQGSGSSYNEQFF. CDR3 DNA: TGTGCCAGCAGTGTACTGGGACAGGGATCGGGAAGCTCCTACAATGAGCAGTTCTTC.

The chain uses TRBV2 and TRBJ1-1; no clear D. V dropped 2 bases and J dropped 0 bases, with 10 bases sitting between them. CDR1 is SNHLY and CDR2 is FYNNEI in the germline V gene. There are 15 residues in the CDR3. The CDR3 coding sequence is TGTGCCAGCAGTGAAACCCCCTCCGTGAACACTGAAGCTTTCTTT. It is translated as CASSETPSVNTEAFF.

The chain recombines TRBV7-9 with TRBJ1-2; 7 nucleotides agree with TRBD1. Trimming at V came to 0 bases and at J to 3 bases, leaving 4 bases not matched to a gene. The CDR3 contains 15 residues. Germline V gives CDR1 SEHNR, CDR2 FQNEAQ (reference sequence). The CDR3 is CASSLADRDDYGYTF. The CDR3 DNA is TGTGCCAGCAGCTTAGCCGACAGGGATGACTATGGCTACACCTTC.

The table lists this clonotype with a few counts. The chain couples TRBV2 to TRBJ1-1; D is unclear. Per germline, CDR1 SNHLY and CDR2 FYNNEI. CDR3 size: 14 residues. The ends were cut back, 2 bases at V and 0 bases at J, with 7 bases in the middle. The CDR3 reads CASSEYTLNTEAFF. Written as DNA, the CDR3 is TGTGCCAGCAGTGAATACACCTTGAACACTGAAGCTTTCTTT.

Points on this clonotype: A junction boundary mismatches the germline segment, possibly from a read error. The chain recombines TRBV3-1 with TRBJ1-6, with no clear D. Germline lookup yields CDR1 LGHDT and CDR2 YNNKEL (reference sequence). There are 15 residues in the CDR3. CDR3 sequence: CASSQGMVIHSPLHF. The CDR3 nucleotides are TGTGCCAGCAGCCAAGGAATGGTTATCCATTCCCCCCTCCACTTT.

The V gene is TRBV2, the J gene TRBJ2-1; D remains ambiguous. V dropped 6 bases and J dropped 8 bases, with 11 bases sitting between them. This CDR3 has 12 residues. Germline V lookup: CDR1 SNHLY, CDR2 FYNNEI. DNA for the CDR3: TGTGCCAGCAGCCCTTCGACTGATGAGCAGTTCTTC. It codes for CASSPSTDEQFF. Full variable domain (remainder filled in from reference TRBV2 and TRBJ2-1): EPEVTQTPSHQVTQMGQEVILRCVPISNHLYFYWYRQILGQKVEFLVSFYNNEISEKSEIFDDQFSVERPDGSNFTLKIRSTKLEDSAMYFCASSPSTDEQFFGPGTRLTVL.

This chain uses TRBV7-2 with TRBJ2-3; D may be TRBD1 (5 bases). Trimming took off 1 base at V and 0 bases at J, with 8 bases between the two ends. This CDR3 region has 15 residues. The germline gives CDR1 SGHTA, CDR2 FQGNSA. CDR3 region: CASSLVKGSTDTQYF. DNA of the CDR3: TGTGCCAGCAGCTTAGTTAAGGGGAGCACAGATACGCAGTATTTT.

The chain carries TRBV4-1 and TRBJ1-1; maybe TRBD1 (5 bases). V was clipped by 1 base and J by 9 bases, with 12 bases between them. The CDR3 covers 13 residues. Germline CDR1 reads MGHRA; CDR2 reads YSYEKL. The CDR3 region has the DNA TGCGCCAGCAGCCAAGGTCTGGACATTCAAGCTTTCTTT. It is translated as CASSQGLDIQAFF.

V usage is TRBV28 and J usage is TRBJ2-5, with TRBD2 as a possible D gene (6 bases). Germline V gene lookup returns CDR1 MDHEN and CDR2 SYDVKM. The V end lost 5 bases, the J end lost 9 bases, and 16 bases lay between the germline ends. The CDR3 extends over 13 amino acids. The CDR3 is CASSIQGWGAQYF. The CDR3 DNA reads TGTGCCAGCAGTATCCAAGGGTGGGGGGCCCAGTACTTC.

A few counts support this clonotype. In nucleotides, the CDR3 is TGTGCCAGCAGTAGCTTTCGGACTAGCTATGGGGAGCAGTTCTTC. Translation gives CASSSFRTSYGEQFF. J is TRBJ2-5 and V is TRBV6-2 or TRBV6-3, with 8 nucleotides matching TRBD2. The J call may be faulty, since TRBJ2-1 better matches the DNA end. The germline gives CDR1 MNHEY, CDR2 SVGEGT. The CDR3 contains 15 residues.

The chain combines TRBV20-1 with TRBJ2-5; D uncertain. This CDR3 comprises 12 residues. V was pared by 6 bases and J by 5 bases, with 13 bases between. Per germline, CDR1 DFQATT and CDR2 SNEGSKA (reference sequence). DNA for the CDR3: TGCAGTGCCGACATAGCCGGGGAGACCCAGTACTTC. Its translation is CSADIAGETQYF.

V gene TRBV3-1 combines with J gene TRBJ2-3; 12 bases agree with TRBD2. From germline, CDR1 is LGHDT and CDR2 YNNKEL (reference sequence). The CDR3 extends over 16 amino acids. V trimming: 6 bases; J trimming: 2 bases; junction bases outside the gene matches: 6. CDR3: CASSLGLAGLTDTQYF. CDR3 DNA: TGTGCCAGCAGTCTGGGACTAGCGGGCCTCACAGATACGCAGTATTTT.

The chain is built from TRBV28 and TRBJ2-7; 7 bases align to TRBD1. With V trimmed by 2 bases and J by 2 bases, 12 bases remained unmatched. Germline-derived CDR1 and CDR2 are MDHEN and SYDVKM. This CDR3 is 17 amino acids long. The CDR3 region has the DNA TGTGCCAGCAGTTTAAGTTGGGTGACAGGGTTGACCTACGAGCAGTACTTC. Translated, it gives CASSLSWVTGLTYEQYF.

The V call is TRBV9, the J call TRBJ1-1; the D is unclear. Trimming took 0 bases from V and 5 from J, leaving 14 bases between them. The CDR3 runs 15 residues. From germline, CDR1 is SGDLS and CDR2 YYNGEE. In DNA form, the CDR3 reads TGTGCCAGCAGCGTAGGATCGGGGAAAGCGACTGAAGCTTTCTTT. Amino acid sequence: CASSVGSGKATEAFF. The variable domain in full, with the rest retrieved from reference TRBV9 and TRBJ1-1, is DSGVTQTPKHLITATGQRVTLRCSPRSGDLSVYWYQQSLDQGLQFLIQYYNGEERAKGNILERFSAQQFPDLHSELNLSSLELGDSALYFCASSVGSGKATEAFFGQGTRLTVV.

This clonotype was detected a few times. J is TRBJ2-4 and V is TRBV12-3 or TRBV12-4; the D call may be TRBD1 or TRBD2 (5 bases each). Trimming pared 3 bases from V and 8 bases from J, leaving 8 bases between. The CDR3 covers 12 residues. This chain's CDR3 is CASSLGVDIQYF. CDR3 in DNA: TGTGCCAGCAGTTTGGGGGTGGACATTCAGTACTTC.

V and J are TRBV10-2 and TRBJ2-7; 8 bases fit TRBD1. V gave up 7 bases and J gave up 3 bases; unmatched junction bases: 5. Germline CDR1 WSHSY, CDR2 SAAADI. The CDR3 sequence is 13 residues long. The CDR3 reads CASTSGQDYEQYF. CDR3 DNA sequence: TGCGCCAGCACGTCGGGACAGGACTACGAGCAGTACTTC.

About this clonotype itself: Sequence at one end of the junction differs from germline and may be a read error. The gene calls are TRBV7-4 and TRBJ2-5; D not certain. The CDR3 covers 10 residues. Germline-derived CDR1 and CDR2 are SGHVT and SQSDAQ. The chain's CDR3 is CSSSYTTQYF. In DNA, the CDR3 is TGTTCCAGCAGCTACACGACCCAGTACTTC.

This chain links TRBV10-3 with TRBJ2-7; the D gene is possibly TRBD1 (5 bases). The CDR3 is 15 amino acids. From germline, CDR1 is ENHRY and CDR2 SYGVKD. The germline V and J ends were trimmed by 4 bases and 2 bases, with 15 bases remaining between them. CDR3 sequence reads: CAISGGVADTYEQYF. Here the CDR3 DNA reads TGTGCCATCAGTGGGGGCGTCGCGGACACCTACGAGCAGTACTTC.

The V gene is TRBV6-1, the J gene TRBJ2-2; D remains ambiguous. This CDR3 has 12 residues. V was clipped by 4 bases and J by 7 bases, with 7 bases between them. From germline, CDR1 is MNHNS and CDR2 SASEGT. The CDR3 loop is CASSALGGELFF. DNA of the CDR3: TGTGCCAGCAGTGCCCTGGGCGGGGAGCTGTTTTTT.

This clonotype has just a few counts. This chain connects TRBV27 to TRBJ1-1; tentative D call: TRBD1 (5 bases). This CDR3 comprises 14 residues. Germline V gene sequence: CDR1 MNHEY, CDR2 SMNVEV (reference sequence). Trimming stripped 3 bases from V and 2 bases from J, with 10 bases between. CDR3 DNA sequence: TGTGCCAGCAGTTTCGGGGCGGGAAACACTGAAGCTTTCTTT. Translation gives CASSFGAGNTEAFF.